The rows below give T cell receptor beta chains drawn from one sample of a study of cytomegalovirus exposure and HLA in healthy donors. Some clones are missing from TCRdb's copy, which holds only in-frame ones; the method was immunoSEQ multiplex PCR. The sample yields about 100,000 clones, over 85% seen once. The sequencing input was PBMCs. Receptors were obtained from a woman aged 18 to 35 in good health and CMV-seronegative. CDR3s include the opening cysteine and the closing phenylalanine or tryptophan. D genes are given only for firm matches. Only some rows state a clone size, as once, few, many or a class for expanded clones.

clone_size,d_call,v_call,j_call,cdr3_aa,cdr3_nt
.,.,TRBV5-1,TRBJ2-1,CASRTGSDEQFF,TGCGCCAGCCGAACAGGGTCCGATGAGCAGTTCTTC
.,TRBD1,TRBV23-1,TRBJ1-1,CASSQTGQGKTSTEAFF,TGCGCCAGCAGTCAGACAGGACAGGGGAAGACGAGCACTGAAGCTTTCTTT
few,TRBD1,TRBV10-1,TRBJ2-7,CASSGSGTGSYEQYF,TGCGCCAGCAGTGGGTCCGGGACAGGGTCCTACGAGCAGTACTTC
.,TRBD1,TRBV15,TRBJ1-2,CATSRGAGGTDGYTF,TGTGCCACCAGCAGAGGGGCAGGGGGGACAGATGGCTACACCTTC
once,TRBD2,TRBV2,TRBJ2-7,CASSEALVLAGPGYF,TGTGCCAGCAGTGAAGCGCTCGTGCTAGCGGGGCCTGGGTACTTC
.,TRBD2,TRBV5-5,TRBJ2-7,CASLGGGEQYF,TGTGCCAGCCTCGGCGGGGGCGAGCAGTACTTC
.,.,TRBV2,TRBJ1-4,CASSERGEKLFF,TGTGCCAGCAGTGAAAGGGGTGAAAAACTGTTTTTT
once,.,TRBV2,TRBJ1-5,CASSDDRSNQPQHF,TGTGCCAGCAGCGACGACAGGAGCAATCAGCCCCAGCATTTT
.,TRBD1,TRBV12-5,TRBJ1-4,CASGLYPRIAQGDEKLFF,TGTGCTAGTGGTTTGTATCCGAGGATCGCACAGGGGGATGAAAAACTGTTTTTT
.,TRBD2,TRBV9,TRBJ2-7,CASSPKLAGGPFGEQYF,TGTGCCAGCAGCCCCAAACTAGCGGGGGGGCCCTTTGGTGAGCAGTACTTC
.,.,TRBV29-1,TRBJ2-1,CSVFVTGNEQFF,TGCAGCGTTTTCGTTACGGGGAATGAGCAGTTCTTC
.,TRBD1,TRBV4-3,TRBJ1-4,CASSPGGHGEKLFF,TGCGCCAGCAGCCCAGGGGGGCATGGTGAAAAACTGTTTTTT
.,TRBD1,TRBV5-4,TRBJ2-1,CASSPTDRVDEQFF,TGTGCCAGCAGCCCGACAGACAGGGTAGATGAGCAGTTCTTC
.,.,TRBV5-1,TRBJ1-1,CASSLGGLIGTEAFF,TGCGCCAGCAGCTTGGGGGGCCTCATTGGCACTGAAGCTTTCTTT
once,.,TRBV5-1,TRBJ2-3,CASSLNGGQVTDTQYF,TGCGCCAGCAGCTTGAACGGGGGGCAGGTAACAGATACGCAGTATTTT
few,.,TRBV19,TRBJ1-4,CASSSGAGNEKLFF,TGTGCCAGTAGTTCGGGCGCGGGTAATGAAAAACTGTTTTTT
.,TRBD1,TRBV5-4,TRBJ2-3,CASSLGQGASDTQYF,TGTGCCAGCAGCTTGGGACAGGGGGCCTCAGATACGCAGTATTTT
.,.,TRBV30,TRBJ1-5,CAWSVHPGGQPQHF,TGTGCCTGGAGTGTACACCCGGGGGGACAGCCCCAGCATTTT
.,TRBD1,TRBV6-5,TRBJ2-7,CASSSTIGQGASEQYF,TGTGCCAGCAGTTCAACTATCGGGCAGGGGGCATCCGAGCAGTACTTC
.,TRBD2,TRBV5-1,TRBJ2-1,CASSPRAGGSNNEQFF,TGCGCCAGCAGCCCCCGGGCGGGGGGCTCCAACAATGAGCAGTTCTTC
.,TRBD2,TRBV7-6,TRBJ2-1,CASSLALAGGYNEQFF,TGTGCCAGCAGCTTAGCTCTAGCGGGGGGTTACAATGAGCAGTTCTTC
.,TRBD1,TRBV6-1,TRBJ1-5,CASSAGQGNQPQHF,TGTGCCAGCAGTGCCGGACAGGGTAATCAGCCCCAGCATTTT
.,.,TRBV6-1,TRBJ2-7,CASSEHLAYEQYF,TGTGCCAGCAGTGAACACCTAGCCTACGAGCAGTACTTC
.,TRBD1,TRBV6-5,TRBJ1-2,CASSYKATGAYGYTF,TGTGCCAGCAGTTACAAAGCGACAGGGGCCTATGGCTACACCTTC
.,.,TRBV10-3,TRBJ1-2,CAISEYSTYGYTF,TGTGCCATCAGTGAGTACAGTACCTATGGCTACACCTTC
once,TRBD1,TRBV4-2,TRBJ1-5,CASSQVQGNQPQHF,TGTGCCAGCAGCCAAGTACAGGGGAATCAGCCCCAGCATTTT
.,.,TRBV25-1,TRBJ1-1,CASRLTGENTEAFF,TGTGCCAGCAGGTTGACAGGCGAGAACACTGAAGCTTTCTTT
.,TRBD2,TRBV2,TRBJ2-1,CASSEGLAGGLEQFF,TGTGCCAGCAGTGAAGGGCTAGCGGGAGGGCTTGAGCAGTTCTTC
.,TRBD2,TRBV10-3,TRBJ2-3,CAIGTSGTDTQYF,TGTGCCATTGGGACTAGCGGTACAGATACGCAGTATTTT
.,.,TRBV19,TRBJ2-1,CASSNQGHEQFF,TGTGCCAGTAGTAACCAGGGCCATGAGCAGTTCTTC
.,TRBD1,TRBV5-1,TRBJ2-3,CASSLGPTGGTDTQYF,TGCGCCAGCAGCTTGGGGCCGACAGGGGGGACAGATACGCAGTATTTT
once,.,TRBV7-9,TRBJ1-6,CASSLARGGDSPLHF,TGTGCCAGCAGCTTAGCACGAGGGGGGGATTCACCCCTCCACTTT
.,.,TRBV7-6,TRBJ2-7,CASGLLGGSSYEQYF,TGTGCCAGCGGGCTATTAGGTGGAAGTAGCTACGAGCAGTACTTC
.,TRBD1,TRBV7-6,TRBJ1-1,CASSSTGATEAFF,TGTGCCAGCAGCTCCACAGGGGCCACTGAAGCTTTCTTT
.,.,TRBV9,TRBJ1-1,CASTDRRGTEAFF,TGTGCCAGCACCGATCGTCGGGGAACTGAAGCTTTCTTT
.,TRBD2,TRBV9,TRBJ2-5,CASSSRLAGAGETQYF,TGTGCCAGCAGCTCCAGACTAGCGGGAGCGGGGGAGACCCAGTACTTC
.,.,TRBV29-1,TRBJ1-1,CSVAQIANTEAFF,TGCAGCGTTGCCCAGATAGCGAACACTGAAGCTTTCTTT